The 30 T cell receptor beta chains below were found in one sample sequenced in a study of T cells expressing NK-cell markers. TCRdb derives one entry per CDR3 protein from the 5' RACE reads, leaving out DNA. This repertoire includes roughly 180,000 distinct CDR3 sequences. Sequencing was carried out using blood T cells: a sorted CD56 or NKG2C T cell subset, CD4+ or CD8+ T cells, or bulk PBMC T cells (not recorded which). Receptor source: a woman aged 18 to 75 in good health.

V gene TRBV9 combines with J gene TRBJ2-7. CDR3 length: 16 residues. CDR1 is SGDLS and CDR2 is YYNGEE in the germline V gene. CDR3 in amino acids: CASSVLGTPLTYEQYF.

J is TRBJ2-3 and V is TRBV21-1; as DNA is missing, the TRBD1 call by TCRdb cannot be tested. TRBV21-1 is a pseudogene. The CDR3 has 13 amino acids. CDR3: CASSYPGTDTQYF.

The chain carries TRBV7-2 and TRBJ1-1; TCRdb's D call, TRBD1, is unchecked because there is no DNA. Germline assignment: CDR1 SGHTA and CDR2 FQGNSA. The CDR3 totals 15 residues. The CDR3 sequence: CASSLGVGGRTEAFF.

V is TRBV12-3 or TRBV12-4 and J is TRBJ2-3; TCRdb's assignment of TRBD1 cannot be checked, as there is no DNA. The CDR3 spans 13 residues. CDR3 amino acids: CASSPQGSDTQYF.

V gene TRBV24-1 combines with J gene TRBJ2-1; TCRdb calls TRBD2, which cannot be checked without DNA. Germline V gene lookup returns CDR1 KGHDR and CDR2 SFDVKD. This CDR3 is 14 amino acids long. CDR3 protein: CATSVIAGGSEQFF.

The CDR3 region is CASSVGGQGNEQFF. V gene TRBV9 combines with J gene TRBJ2-1; TCRdb outputs TRBD1, but without DNA this stays unchecked. CDR3 length: 14 amino acids. Per the germline V gene, CDR1 is SGDLS and CDR2 is YYNGEE.

V is TRBV20-1 and J is TRBJ1-5; with no DNA, the TCRdb D assignment of TRBD1 cannot be verified. Germline V gives CDR1 DFQATT, CDR2 SNEGSKA (reference sequence). The CDR3 totals 14 residues. CDR3 amino acids: CSAGRTGLYQPQHF.

V is TRBV6-5 and J is TRBJ1-1; with no DNA, the TCRdb D assignment of TRBD1 cannot be verified. This CDR3 has 16 amino acids. The germline gives CDR1 MNHEY, CDR2 SVGAGI. The CDR3 reads CASSYGPGQGNTEAFF.

The J gene is TRBJ2-5, the V gene TRBV27; no DNA is available, so the TRBD2 call from TCRdb remains unchecked. This CDR3 is built from 13 residues. CDR1 is MNHEY and CDR2 is SMNVEV in the germline V gene (reference sequence). This CDR3 reads CASSLFPRETQYF.

This chain connects TRBV7-8 to TRBJ2-5; checking the TCRdb D call of TRBD1 is not possible without DNA. The CDR3 spans 15 residues. In germline, CDR1 is SGHVS, CDR2 FQNEAQ. The CDR3 sequence: CASSTRTGRQETQYF. The whole variable domain, filled in from reference TRBV7-8 and TRBJ2-5, reads GAGVSQSPRYKVAKRGQDVALRCDPISGHVSLFWYQQALGQGPEFLTYFQNEAQLDKSGLPSDRFFAERPEGSVSTLKIQRTQQEDSAVYLCASSTRTGRQETQYFGPGTRLLVL.

V and J are TRBV19 and TRBJ1-1. CDR1 and CDR2 from the germline V gene are LNHDA and SQIVND (reference sequence). This CDR3 spans 18 amino acids. Here the CDR3 reads CASSMSIGITRKNTEAFF.

The chain has TRBV6-1 and TRBJ2-6; the D call of TRBD1 rests on TCRdb alone, since no DNA is present to check it. The V gene's germline CDR1 is MNHNS and CDR2 SASEGT. The length of the CDR3 is 15 residues. The CDR3 sequence: CASTRASSGANVLTF.

This chain links TRBV12-3 or TRBV12-4 with TRBJ1-2; TCRdb picks TRBD1, but there is no DNA to check that call. The CDR3 is made up of 15 amino acids. CDR3 residues: CASSLEDRGLSGYTF.

The chain links TRBV6-1 to TRBJ2-1; TCRdb indicates TRBD2, and absent DNA this call remains unverified. CDR1 MNHNS and CDR2 SASEGT come from the germline V gene. CDR3 size: 17 residues. CDR3 loop: CASSPGTSGLSYNEQFF.

The chain employs TRBV6-5 and TRBJ1-1. Germline V CDR1 and CDR2: MNHEY, SVGAGI. This CDR3 comprises 14 residues. CDR3 sequence: CASSYSGYGIEAFF.

The chain recombines TRBV7-2 with TRBJ2-3; TCRdb lists TRBD1, though no DNA is available to test this call. CDR1 SGHTA and CDR2 FQGNSA come from the germline V gene. The CDR3 consists of 15 residues. The CDR3: CASSLSKGAGDTQYF.

The chain uses TRBV7-9 and TRBJ2-7; TCRdb's D gene call, TRBD2, goes unchecked for lack of DNA. The CDR3 covers 16 residues. Looked up from germline, CDR1 is SEHNR and CDR2 is FQNEAQ (reference sequence). CDR3: CASSPGLAGEGDEQYF.

V gene TRBV12-3 or TRBV12-4 combines with J gene TRBJ2-7. The CDR3 is made up of 14 amino acids. This CDR3 is CASSLRQLNGEQYF.

The chain joins TRBV20-1 to TRBJ2-3. The CDR3 spans 15 residues. Germline CDR1 reads DFQATT; CDR2 reads SNEGSKA (reference sequence). This CDR3 reads CSASKRPLSTDTQYF.

The V call is TRBV20-1, the J call TRBJ1-4; checking the TCRdb D call of TRBD1 is not possible without DNA. This CDR3 region has 13 residues. Germline-derived CDR1 and CDR2 are DFQATT and SNEGSKA (reference sequence). CDR3: CSAKLSGTEKLFF.

This chain joins TRBV7-2 and TRBJ2-2. The CDR3 is 15 residues long. Germline values: CDR1 SGHTA, CDR2 FQGNSA. CDR3 residues: CASSPFQGDTGELFF.

This chain links TRBV12-3 or TRBV12-4 with TRBJ1-1; the TRBD1 assignment by TCRdb is unverifiable without DNA. The CDR3 is made up of 14 amino acids. CDR3 sequence: CASSFQGSGTEAFF.

The genes are TRBV27 and TRBJ1-4. The CDR3 has 12 residues. Germline V gene data show CDR1 as MNHEY and CDR2 as SMNVEV (reference sequence). Here the CDR3 reads CASGIGRQALFF.

The CDR3 sequence is CASRTGTGVNEQFF. The rearrangement links TRBV6-2 or TRBV6-3 to TRBJ2-1; without DNA, the TCRdb call of TRBD1 cannot be checked. This CDR3 has 14 residues. Germline CDR1 MNHEY, CDR2 SVGEGT.

The gene calls are TRBV23-1 and TRBJ2-7. TRBV23-1 is marked as an open reading frame, function uncertain. CDR3 length equals 16 residues. The CDR3 protein is CASSQSMMRGSYEQYF.

This rearrangement joins TRBV7-8 to TRBJ2-2. CDR1 is SGHVS and CDR2 is FQNEAQ in the germline V gene. The length of the CDR3 is 16 residues. The CDR3 loop reads CASSPLSRAQTGELFF.

J is TRBJ1-1 and V is TRBV18; TCRdb designates TRBD1, a call that cannot be tested without DNA. Germline loops: CDR1 KGHSH, CDR2 LQKENI. CDR3 length equals 13 residues. CDR3 amino acids: CASSYEGQGEAFF.

This CDR3 is CASSTDTTSYEQYF. This rearrangement joins TRBV5-1 to TRBJ2-7. Germline assignment: CDR1 SGHRS and CDR2 YFSETQ. The CDR3 is 14 residues long. Together with reference TRBV5-1 and TRBJ2-7, the CDR3 gives the full variable domain: KAGVTQTPRYLIKTRGQQVTLSCSPISGHRSVSWYQQTPGQGLQFLFEYFSETQRNKGNFPGRFSGRQFSNSRSEMNVSTLELGDSALYLCASSTDTTSYEQYFGPGTRLTVT.

The chain combines TRBV7-2 with TRBJ1-2. CDR3 length equals 14 residues. The germline V gene encodes CDR1 SGHTA and CDR2 FQGNSA. The CDR3 protein is CASSLGTQEGGYTF.

The rearrangement links TRBV4-1 to TRBJ2-7. This CDR3 is 14 amino acids long. Germline V CDR1 and CDR2: MGHRA, YSYEKL. The CDR3 here is CASSQAAGGYEQYF.